Listed here are 29 T cell receptor beta chains from one sample, sequenced in a study of CXCR3-negative and CXCR3-positive naive CD8 T cells. Study conclusions and caveats: Comparison of naive cells showed more hydrophobic TRB CDR3s in CXCR3-positive than in CXCR3-negative naive cells.

No antigen has been assigned to these receptors. The TRB libraries of cDNA were built by UMI-labeled 5' RACE. No DNA is given; TCRdb re-called the 5' RACE reads and lists each CDR3 protein once. The sample features approximately 88,000 distinct CDR3 sequences, with almost 0.55% in its top ten. The material sequenced was naive CXCR3+ CD8+ T cells from blood. Subset of the sample: CD45RO-CCR7+CD27+CD95- naive CD8+ T cells expressing CXCR3 (TNR3+). Receptors were obtained from a human donor in good health. Some clones in this sample may be carry-over from other donors' samples.

The V gene is TRBV28, the J gene TRBJ2-4; TCRdb's D call of TRBD1 is untestable without DNA. The CDR3 runs to 12 residues. CDR1 and CDR2 (germline): MDHEN, SYDVKM. This CDR3 is CASSFGRNIQYF.

This chain connects TRBV29-1 to TRBJ2-7; absent DNA, TCRdb's TRBD2 call cannot be checked. The CDR3 has 14 amino acids. Germline V gene sequence: CDR1 SQVTM, CDR2 ANQGSEA. The CDR3 loop reads CSVEFGREIGEQYF.

V gene TRBV13 combines with J gene TRBJ1-2; TCRdb proposes TRBD1, but this gene call is untestable without DNA. The CDR3 extends over 13 amino acids. Looked up from germline, CDR1 is PRHDT and CDR2 is FYEKMQ (reference sequence). The CDR3 protein is CASSLAGNYGYTF.

The chain has TRBV20-1 and TRBJ2-7; lacking DNA, the TRBD1 call made by TCRdb goes unchecked. The germline CDR1 and CDR2 sequences are DFQATT and SNEGSKA (reference sequence). The CDR3 is made up of 11 amino acids. The CDR3 here is CSASMGDEQYF.

V gene TRBV20-1 combines with J gene TRBJ2-1; TCRdb names TRBD2, which stays unverified in the absence of DNA. Germline lookup yields CDR1 DFQATT and CDR2 SNEGSKA (reference sequence). The CDR3 has 14 amino acids. CDR3 in amino acids: CSARDWVADNEQFF.

The chain has TRBV19 and TRBJ1-5; TCRdb's assignment of TRBD1 cannot be checked, as there is no DNA. Germline CDR1 is LNHDA and CDR2 is SQIVND (reference sequence). This CDR3 spans 17 amino acids. The CDR3 sequence: CASSSLTGTYSNQPQHF.

The V and J genes are TRBV4-2 and TRBJ1-4; TCRdb's D call, TRBD1, is unchecked because there is no DNA. This CDR3 region has 17 residues. Germline assignment: CDR1 LGHNA and CDR2 YNFKEQ. CDR3 region: CASSPYSLEGASEKLFF.

The chain joins TRBV29-1 to TRBJ2-5; absent DNA, TCRdb's TRBD1 call cannot be checked. Germline values: CDR1 SQVTM, CDR2 ANQGSEA. This CDR3 has 15 amino acids. The CDR3 sequence is CSVDLGRTAQETQYF.

This sequence joins TRBV5-1 and TRBJ2-7; TCRdb selects TRBD1, and the lack of DNA leaves this call unchecked. The CDR3 runs 15 residues. Germline V lookup: CDR1 SGHRS, CDR2 YFSETQ. CDR3 sequence reads: CASNNPGTGIYEQYF.

This chain joins TRBV15 and TRBJ2-5; the TRBD2 assignment by TCRdb is unverifiable without DNA. The CDR3 is 17 amino acids. Germline V gene data show CDR1 as LNHNV and CDR2 as YYDKDF (reference sequence). The CDR3 sequence: CATSLLSGSGNRETQYF.

V is TRBV11-2 and J is TRBJ2-7. Germline-derived CDR1 and CDR2 are SGHAT and FQNNGV. This CDR3 has 13 amino acids. CDR3 in amino acids: CASRLGNTYEQYF. The full variable domain, its missing parts supplied by reference TRBV11-2 and TRBJ2-7, is EAGVAQSPRYKIIEKRQSVAFWCNPISGHATLYWYQQILGQGPKLLIQFQNNGVVDDSQLPKDRFSAERLKGVDSTLKIQPAKLEDSAVYLCASRLGNTYEQYFGPGTRLTVT.

The J gene is TRBJ1-1, the V gene TRBV4-1. This CDR3 has 13 amino acids. Germline V gene sequence: CDR1 MGHRA, CDR2 YSYEKL. CDR3 sequence reads: CASSQDPGSEAFF.

The chain combines TRBV5-1 with TRBJ2-2; TCRdb picks TRBD2, but there is no DNA to check that call. Germline lookup yields CDR1 SGHRS and CDR2 YFSETQ. This CDR3 is 21 amino acids long. Here the CDR3 reads CASSRPWASGRETLNTGELFF.

This chain links TRBV7-9 with TRBJ2-1; TCRdb indicates TRBD1, and absent DNA this call remains unverified. CDR1 and CDR2 from the germline V gene are SEHNR and FQNEAQ (reference sequence). CDR3 size: 14 residues. The CDR3 loop is CASSGGGKYNEQFF.

This chain connects TRBV27 to TRBJ1-1; checking the TCRdb D call of TRBD1 is not possible without DNA. CDR1 MNHEY and CDR2 SMNVEV come from the germline V gene (reference sequence). This CDR3 is built from 13 residues. The CDR3 is CASSLDWGTEAFF.

This chain connects TRBV7-9 to TRBJ2-3; absent DNA, TCRdb's TRBD2 call cannot be checked. CDR3 length: 16 residues. Germline V gene sequence: CDR1 SEHNR, CDR2 FQNEAQ (reference sequence). The CDR3 region is CASSSNVLAATDTQYF.

V and J are TRBV9 and TRBJ2-5; lacking DNA, the TRBD1 call made by TCRdb goes unchecked. The germline V gene has CDR1 SGDLS and CDR2 YYNGEE. The CDR3 totals 13 residues. The CDR3 loop reads CASSRTGQETQYF.

The CDR3 sequence: CASIADKAAYEQYF. This chain connects TRBV28 to TRBJ2-7. This CDR3 has 14 amino acids. The germline V gene has CDR1 MDHEN and CDR2 SYDVKM.

J is TRBJ1-6 and V is TRBV27; the TRBD1 assignment by TCRdb is unverifiable without DNA. Germline V CDR1 and CDR2: MNHEY, SMNVEV (reference sequence). CDR3 size: 13 residues. The CDR3 reads CASMGQGYSPLHF.

The chain combines TRBV7-8 with TRBJ2-2; TCRdb names TRBD1, which stays unverified in the absence of DNA. The germline V gene has CDR1 SGHVS and CDR2 FQNEAQ. This CDR3 is 13 amino acids long. The CDR3 loop reads CANRGLNTGELFF. The full variable domain, rest sourced from reference TRBV7-8 and TRBJ2-2, is GAGVSQSPRYKVAKRGQDVALRCDPISGHVSLFWYQQALGQGPEFLTYFQNEAQLDKSGLPSDRFFAERPEGSVSTLKIQRTQQEDSAVYLCANRGLNTGELFFGEGSRLTVL.

This chain joins TRBV5-1 and TRBJ1-6; TCRdb lists TRBD1, though no DNA is available to test this call. Looked up from germline, CDR1 is SGHRS and CDR2 is YFSETQ. CDR3 length equals 14 residues. CDR3 loop: CASSRTGGNSPLHF. Full variable domain (remainder filled in from reference TRBV5-1 and TRBJ1-6): KAGVTQTPRYLIKTRGQQVTLSCSPISGHRSVSWYQQTPGQGLQFLFEYFSETQRNKGNFPGRFSGRQFSNSRSEMNVSTLELGDSALYLCASSRTGGNSPLHFGNGTRLTVT.

The chain combines TRBV12-3 or TRBV12-4 with TRBJ2-7. The CDR3 is 12 residues long. The CDR3 reads CASSESTYEQYF.

V gene TRBV2 combines with J gene TRBJ2-3; TCRdb gives TRBD2 as the D gene, but with no DNA this cannot be confirmed. The CDR3 has 14 residues. Germline loops: CDR1 SNHLY, CDR2 FYNNEI. The CDR3 protein is CASSQPGLEDTQYF.

V is TRBV19 and J is TRBJ2-2. The germline CDR1 and CDR2 sequences are LNHDA and SQIVND (reference sequence). This CDR3 comprises 14 residues. CDR3 residues: CASSIAVFTGELFF.

The chain employs TRBV19 and TRBJ2-2; the D call from TCRdb, TRBD2, cannot be confirmed without DNA. The CDR3 sequence is 14 residues long. The germline CDR1 and CDR2 sequences are LNHDA and SQIVND (reference sequence). The CDR3 protein is CASSMGLVAGELFF.

This sequence joins TRBV7-6 and TRBJ2-5. Germline CDR1 is SGHVS and CDR2 is FNYEAQ. The CDR3 runs 12 residues. The CDR3 sequence is CASSGLQETQYF.

The chain recombines TRBV14 with TRBJ1-2; TCRdb's assignment of TRBD1 cannot be checked, as there is no DNA. The germline CDR1 and CDR2 sequences are SGHDN and FVKESK. The CDR3 covers 13 residues. This CDR3 reads CASSPRGAYGYTF.

The genes are TRBV7-9 and TRBJ2-5; TCRdb proposes TRBD1, but this gene call is untestable without DNA. From germline, CDR1 is SEHNR and CDR2 FQNEAQ (reference sequence). CDR3 length equals 15 residues. The CDR3 region is CASSRQDREQETQYF.

The rearrangement uses TRBV3-1 and TRBJ1-1; TCRdb names TRBD1, which stays unverified in the absence of DNA. The germline V gene has CDR1 LGHDT and CDR2 YNNKEL (reference sequence). This CDR3 is built from 17 residues. The CDR3 loop reads CASSHLPGQASNTEAFF.